This TCR beta chain is from a study of blood T cell repertoires in COVID-19. The CDR3 totals 14 residues. V was trimmed by 2 bases and J by 0 bases, leaving 8 bases between them. The germline CDR1 and CDR2 sequences are SGHNT and YYREEE (reference sequence). Repertoires were generated with immunoSEQ multiplex PCR, while TCRdb's copy carries only in-frame clones and drops some. The table shows 200,000 to 250,000 clones, with around four fifths occurring only once. The V gene is TRBV5-4, the J gene TRBJ2-5; unclear D gene. Material for sequencing was PBMCs or T cells enriched from blood (not recorded which). This sequence originates from a man aged 35 to 55 who had recovered from COVID-19. This chain's CDR3 is CASSFSNYQETQYF. As DNA, the CDR3 is TGTGCCAGCAGCTTCTCTAATTACCAAGAGACCCAGTACTTC.